The 18 T cell receptor beta chains below all came from one sample that was sequenced in a study of identifying expanded T cells in peripheral blood. Only in-frame clones appear in the TCRdb table, and some are missing; sequencing was by immunoSEQ multiplex PCR. The data contain tens of thousands of clones, 65% to 85% of them singletons. Material: blood. These receptors were taken from a person aged 18-70 years in good health.

The V and J genes are TRBV2 and TRBJ1-5, with no clear D. V gave up 1 base and J gave up 4 bases, with 2 bases separating them. The CDR3 sequence is 12 residues long. CDR1 and CDR2 (germline): SNHLY, FYNNEI. The CDR3 DNA sequence: TGTGCCAGCAGTGAAGGGAATCAGCCCCAGCATTTT. Translated: CASSEGNQPQHF.

V gene TRBV27 combines with J gene TRBJ2-2; 10 bases are a match to TRBD1. This CDR3 comprises 15 residues. From germline, CDR1 is MNHEY and CDR2 SMNVEV (reference sequence). V was clipped by 8 bases and J by 4 bases; unmatched bases: 7. The CDR3 bases are TGTGCCAGCCGTTACCGGGACAGGGGCACCGGGGAGCTGTTTTTT. Protein sequence: CASRYRDRGTGELFF.

The V gene is TRBV6-1, the J gene TRBJ1-4; TRBD1 matches 8 bases. The CDR3 totals 15 residues. The germline CDR1 and CDR2 sequences are MNHNS and SASEGT. V shed 5 bases and J 2 bases; nucleotides not matched to a gene: 4. CDR3 sequence: CASSTRGLTNEKLFF. In DNA form, the CDR3 reads TGTGCCAGCAGTACCAGGGGGCTGACTAATGAAAAACTGTTTTTT.

The V call is TRBV9, the J call TRBJ1-2, with D possibly TRBD1 on 6 matching bases. Looked up from germline, CDR1 is SGDLS and CDR2 is YYNGEE. V shed 4 bases and J shed 1 base, with 14 bases lying between them. The CDR3 is made up of 15 amino acids. The CDR3 protein is CASSPMTGDNYGYTF. In DNA, the CDR3 is TGTGCCAGCAGCCCTATGACAGGAGATAACTATGGCTACACCTTC.

The rearrangement links TRBV5-1 to TRBJ1-1, with D possibly TRBD1 on 5 matching bases. Germline V gene lookup returns CDR1 SGHRS and CDR2 YFSETQ. The CDR3 runs to 11 residues. Trimming pared 3 bases from V and 8 bases from J, leaving 8 bases between. CDR3 loop: CASSSAGEAFF. The CDR3 nucleotides are TGCGCCAGCAGCTCTGCAGGGGAAGCTTTCTTT.

V usage is TRBV9 and J usage is TRBJ2-7; no reliable D call. Trimming took 3 bases from V and 3 from J, leaving 10 bases between them. Germline assignment: CDR1 SGDLS and CDR2 YYNGEE. The CDR3 spans 13 residues. This CDR3 reads CASSERSGYEQYF. The CDR3 DNA reads TGTGCCAGCAGCGAGAGGTCAGGCTACGAGCAGTACTTC.

V is TRBV27 and J is TRBJ1-2, with a possible D match to TRBD1 (6 bases). V shed 6 bases and J shed 0 bases, with 14 bases lying between them. This CDR3 contains 15 residues. CDR1 and CDR2 (germline): MNHEY, SMNVEV (reference sequence). CDR3 sequence (DNA): TGTGCCAGCAGAAACGCAGGGGATTCTAACTATGGCTACACCTTC. Amino acids: CASRNAGDSNYGYTF.

This sequence joins TRBV5-4 and TRBJ2-1; D not resolved. The V end lost 0 bases, the J end lost 3 bases, and 10 bases lay between the germline ends. This CDR3 is built from 15 residues. CDR1 is SGHNT, CDR2 YYREEE, per germline (reference sequence). The CDR3 nucleotides read TGTGCCAGCAGCTTGGATCAAGATAGCTACAATGAGCAGTTCTTC. Protein sequence: CASSLDQDSYNEQFF.

The chain employs TRBV28 and TRBJ1-4, with D unclear. Trimming took 5 bases from V and 8 from J, leaving 6 bases between them. This CDR3 is 11 amino acids long. Germline V gives CDR1 MDHEN, CDR2 SYDVKM. CDR3 sequence (DNA): TGTGCCAGCAGTACTCGAGAAAAACTGTTTTTT. This sequence encodes CASSTREKLFF. The variable domain in full, with the rest retrieved from reference TRBV28 and TRBJ1-4, is DVKVTQSSRYLVKRTGEKVFLECVQDMDHENMFWYRQDPGLGLRLIYFSYDVKMKEKGDIPEGYSVSREKKERFSLILESASTNQTSMYLCASSTREKLFFGSGTQLSVL.

The chain couples TRBV28 to TRBJ2-2, with 7 bases identical to TRBD1. The CDR3 has 14 residues. V shed 6 bases, J shed 5 bases, and the junction held 6 bases outside the gene matches. In germline, CDR1 is MDHEN, CDR2 SYDVKM. The CDR3 is CASRRQGGTGELFF. The CDR3 bases are TGTGCCAGCAGACGACAGGGCGGGACCGGGGAGCTGTTTTTT. The full variable domain, in which reference TRBV28 and TRBJ2-2 provide the parts outside the CDR3, is DVKVTQSSRYLVKRTGEKVFLECVQDMDHENMFWYRQDPGLGLRLIYFSYDVKMKEKGDIPEGYSVSREKKERFSLILESASTNQTSMYLCASRRQGGTGELFFGEGSRLTVL.

V gene TRBV5-1 combines with J gene TRBJ2-7; TRBD2 is a possible D gene (6 bases). CDR1 is SGHRS and CDR2 is YFSETQ in the germline V gene. V was shortened by 4 bases and J by 7 bases, with 15 bases between the two germline ends. There are 13 residues in the CDR3. CDR3 nucleotide sequence: TGCGCCAGCAGCCCAAGTGCGGAGGGAGAGCAGTACTTC. This sequence encodes CASSPSAEGEQYF.

This rearrangement joins TRBV4-3 to TRBJ2-7; D might be TRBD2 (6 bases). V was pared by 0 bases and J by 2 bases, with 11 bases between. This CDR3 is 15 amino acids long. Germline V CDR1 and CDR2: LGHNA, YSLEER. CDR3 amino acids: CASSQDVAATYEQYF. The CDR3 nucleotides read TGCGCCAGCAGCCAAGATGTAGCGGCCACCTACGAGCAGTACTTC.

CDR3 sequence: CASSLEGGQETQYF. In nucleotides, the CDR3 is TGTGCCAGCAGCTTAGAGGGGGGTCAAGAGACCCAGTACTTC. The J gene is TRBJ2-5, the V gene TRBV11-3; D is perhaps TRBD2 (6 bases). Germline V gene lookup returns CDR1 SGHNT and CDR2 YENEEA. This CDR3 spans 14 amino acids. V was cut by 0 bases and J by 2 bases, with 7 bases left in between.

In this sample, this clone turned up once. The CDR3 loop reads CASKDTSGPSGETQYF. CDR3 coding DNA: TGTGCCAGCAAAGATACTAGCGGCCCCAGCGGGGAGACCCAGTACTTC. The rearrangement links TRBV2 to TRBJ2-5; 8 nucleotides align to TRBD2. Germline V gives CDR1 SNHLY, CDR2 FYNNEI. The CDR3 has 16 residues. V trimming: 7 bases; J trimming: 5 bases; junction bases outside the gene matches: 15. The variable domain in full, completed from reference TRBV2 and TRBJ2-5, reads EPEVTQTPSHQVTQMGQEVILRCVPISNHLYFYWYRQILGQKVEFLVSFYNNEISEKSEIFDDQFSVERPDGSNFTLKIRSTKLEDSAMYFCASKDTSGPSGETQYFGPGTRLLVL.

The chain carries TRBV5-4 and TRBJ2-5; D ambiguous. Trimming removed 1 base at V and 3 bases at J, with 7 bases between. The CDR3 is 13 amino acids. The germline V gene encodes CDR1 SGHNT and CDR2 YYREEE (reference sequence). The CDR3 loop reads CASSLRAEETQYF. The CDR3 DNA is TGTGCCAGCAGCTTGCGGGCAGAAGAGACCCAGTACTTC.

The count of this clone is one. This sequence joins TRBV15 and TRBJ2-1, with D perhaps TRBD1 or TRBD2 (5 bases each). Germline V gives CDR1 LNHNV, CDR2 YYDKDF (reference sequence). The CDR3 is 14 residues long. V lost 1 base and J lost 7, with 11 bases in between. In nucleotides, the CDR3 is TGTGCCACCAGCAGAGGGGTGGGGGTGAATGAGCAGTTCTTC. It encodes CATSRGVGVNEQFF.

This chain uses TRBV2 with TRBJ1-2, with D maybe TRBD1 (6 bases). The CDR3 is made up of 14 amino acids. V was clipped by 1 base and J by 6 bases, with 12 bases between them. The germline gives CDR1 SNHLY, CDR2 FYNNEI. CDR3 bases: TGTGCCAGCAGTGAAGGGCAGGGGATAGATGGCTACACCTTC. Protein sequence: CASSEGQGIDGYTF. Full variable domain (missing parts from reference TRBV2 and TRBJ1-2): EPEVTQTPSHQVTQMGQEVILRCVPISNHLYFYWYRQILGQKVEFLVSFYNNEISEKSEIFDDQFSVERPDGSNFTLKIRSTKLEDSAMYFCASSEGQGIDGYTFGSGTRLTVV.

This chain connects TRBV6-5 to TRBJ1-2; TRBD1 matches at 7 bases. This CDR3 has 14 residues. Germline V gene data show CDR1 as MNHEY and CDR2 as SVGAGI. J was trimmed by 5 bases and V by 7 bases; bases with no gene match: 10. CDR3 amino acids: CASIKGRGMYGYTF. CDR3 coding DNA: TGTGCCAGCATAAAGGGCAGGGGGATGTATGGCTACACCTTC.